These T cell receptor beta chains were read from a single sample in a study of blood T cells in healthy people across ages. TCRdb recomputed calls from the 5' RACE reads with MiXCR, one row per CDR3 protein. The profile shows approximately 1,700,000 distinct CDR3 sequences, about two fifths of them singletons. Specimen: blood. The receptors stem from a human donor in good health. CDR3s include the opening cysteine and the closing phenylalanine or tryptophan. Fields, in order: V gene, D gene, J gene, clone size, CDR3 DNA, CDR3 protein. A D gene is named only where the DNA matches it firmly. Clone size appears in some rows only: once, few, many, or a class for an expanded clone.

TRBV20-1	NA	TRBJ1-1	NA	TGCAGTGCCCACCCAGCGGACACTGAAGCTTTCTTT	CSAHPADTEAFF
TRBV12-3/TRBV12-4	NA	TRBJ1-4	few	TGTGCCAGCACCCGAGGGAGTGATCCAACTAATGAAAAACTGTTTTTT	CASTRGSDPTNEKLFF
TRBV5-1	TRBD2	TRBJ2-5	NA	TGCGCCAGCAGGCCGACTAGCGGACAAGAGACCCAGTACTTC	CASRPTSGQETQYF
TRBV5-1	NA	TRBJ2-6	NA	TGCGCCACCCAAGATACCTCTGGGGCCAACGTCCTGACTTTC	CATQDTSGANVLTF
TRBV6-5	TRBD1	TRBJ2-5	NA	TGTGCCAGCAGTTACACCCGGGACAGGGGGAAATTGTCCCAGTACTTC	CASSYTRDRGKLSQYF
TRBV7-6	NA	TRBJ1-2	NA	TGTGCCAGCAGCCCCGAGAGAGGCTATGGCTACACCTTC	CASSPERGYGYTF
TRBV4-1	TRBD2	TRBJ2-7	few	TGCGCCAGCAGCCTACTGTCTAGCGGGGGTCTTCGCTCCCACGAGCAGTACTTC	CASSLLSSGGLRSHEQYF
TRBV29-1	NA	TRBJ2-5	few	TGCAGCGTTGTGAGGGGTTTGAGAGAGACCCAGTACTTC	CSVVRGLRETQYF
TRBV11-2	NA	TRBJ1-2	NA	TGTGCCAGCAGCTTCGAGGCCGAAGCTAACTATGGCTACACCTTC	CASSFEAEANYGYTF
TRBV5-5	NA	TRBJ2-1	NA	TGTGCCAGCAAGGAAGGGGGACGAATCAATGAGCAGTTCTTC	CASKEGGRINEQFF
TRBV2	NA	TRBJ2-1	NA	TGTGCCAGCAGTCGACCAGCGAATGAGCAGTTCTTC	CASSRPANEQFF
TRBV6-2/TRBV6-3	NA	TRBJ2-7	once	TGTGCCAGCAGTCGGCGAGCAGTCTCCTACGAGCAGTACTTC	CASSRRAVSYEQYF
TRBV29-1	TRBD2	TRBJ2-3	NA	TGCGGGTCGGGGGGAGGAGATATGCAGTATTTT	CGSGGGDMQYF
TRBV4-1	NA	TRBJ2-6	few	TGCGCCAGCAGCGCCGTCGCAGGGATGGCCAACGTCCTGACTTTC	CASSAVAGMANVLTF
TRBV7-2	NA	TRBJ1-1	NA	TGTGCCAGCAGCCCGAGGGTTGAAACTGAAGCTTTCTTT	CASSPRVETEAFF
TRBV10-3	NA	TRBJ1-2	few	TGTGCCCACAAGGCGCGAGGGGAGGATGGCTACACCTTC	CAHKARGEDGYTF
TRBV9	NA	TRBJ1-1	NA	TGTGCCAGCAGCGGTGCCGGAGTAGAAGCTTTCTTT	CASSGAGVEAFF
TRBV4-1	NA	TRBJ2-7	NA	TGCGCCAGCAGCCAAGATGCAAGGCCCCCGACCGGGCAGTACTTC	CASSQDARPPTGQYF